The next 13 T cell receptor beta chains were all read from a single sample in a study of CD8+ T cells in alopecia areata. TCR sequencing used cDNA made by reverse transcription of extracted RNA. The data were produced by immunoSEQ multiplex PCR, yet TCRdb's version contains in-frame clones alone and is incomplete. There are roughly 190,000 clones in the sample; under 80% occur only once, and 1.3% lies in the top ten. Specified treatment: oral pan-JAK inhibitor, 5-10 mg twice daily. This sample comprised CD4+ T cells sorted from blood, obtained between weeks 47 and 50, from a patient treated with tofacitinib. Receptor source: a human donor with alopecia areata.

This chain connects TRBV4-3 to TRBJ1-2; 10 bases are shared with TRBD1. V shed 0 bases, J shed 4 bases, and the junction held 5 bases outside the gene matches. The CDR3 sequence is 16 residues long. Per germline, CDR1 LGHNA and CDR2 YSLEER. CDR3 DNA sequence: TGCGCCAGCAGCCAAGACCCCCGGGACAGGGGCTATGGCTACACCTTC. This codes for CASSQDPRDRGYGYTF.

This chain uses TRBV30 with TRBJ1-2; TRBD1 matches 10 bases. The V gene end was trimmed by 5 bases and the J gene end by 7 bases; junction bases not matched to a gene: 13. The CDR3 is 15 residues long. Germline CDR1 and CDR2: GTSNPN and SVGIG (reference sequence). CDR3: CAWGEGKTGGSGYTF. CDR3 coding DNA: TGTGCCTGGGGCGAAGGGAAGACAGGGGGCTCTGGCTACACCTTC.

V is TRBV7-2 and J is TRBJ1-2, with D possibly matching TRBD1 (5 bases). V lost 10 bases to trimming and J lost 2 bases, with 17 bases between them. CDR1 SGHTA and CDR2 FQGNSA come from the germline V gene. The CDR3 spans 14 residues. CDR3 sequence reads: CATLAGRANYGYTF. CDR3 sequence (DNA): TGTGCCACCTTAGCGGGGCGGGCGAACTATGGCTACACCTTC.

This chain uses TRBV30 with TRBJ1-2; tentatively, D is TRBD1 (6 bases). V lost 3 bases to trimming and J lost 4 bases, with 9 bases between them. CDR1 is GTSNPN and CDR2 is SVGIG in the germline V gene (reference sequence). CDR3 length equals 12 residues. CDR3 coding DNA: TGTGCCTGGAGCGAGGGGGGCTATGGCTACACCTTC. Translated: CAWSEGGYGYTF.

V is TRBV30 and J is TRBJ2-5; no reliable D call. The DNA end is a closer match to TRBJ2-7, so the J assignment may be wrong. This CDR3 is built from 13 residues. CDR1 is GTSNPN and CDR2 is SVGIG in the germline V gene (reference sequence). Written as DNA, the CDR3 is TGTGCCTGGAGTTCCCCCTGGGGCTACGAGCAGTACTTC. Its protein product is CAWSSPWGYEQYF.

This sequence joins TRBV4-3 and TRBJ1-5, with D maybe TRBD1 (5 bases). V lost 0 bases to trimming and J lost 6 bases, with 15 bases between them. The V gene's germline CDR1 is LGHNA and CDR2 YSLEER. The CDR3 spans 16 residues. CDR3 residues: CASSQEPGQGGQPQHF. CDR3 bases: TGCGCCAGCAGCCAAGAGCCAGGGCAGGGAGGTCAGCCCCAGCATTTT.

A remark on this clone: The same CDR3 is also encoded by other DNA sequences in this sample. The chain recombines TRBV29-1 with TRBJ1-5, with 10 bases that match TRBD1. This CDR3 region has 12 residues. With V trimmed by 7 bases and J by 7 bases, 4 bases remained unmatched. Germline V gene sequence: CDR1 SQVTM, CDR2 ANQGSEA. The CDR3 DNA is TGCAGCGCCCGGACAGGGGGACAGCCCCAGCATTTT. Amino acid sequence: CSARTGGQPQHF.

This clone was seen only a few times. CDR3 sequence reads: CASSRYYGTHETQYF. In DNA, the CDR3 is TGCGCCAGCAGCCGATACTACGGGACTCACGAGACCCAGTACTTC. The J gene is TRBJ2-5, the V gene TRBV4-3; the D gene is possibly TRBD2 (6 bases). The CDR3 has 15 residues. Trimming took 4 bases from V and 5 from J, leaving 17 bases between them. Looked up from germline, CDR1 is LGHNA and CDR2 is YSLEER.

DNA for the CDR3: TGTGCCACCAGCCCCATTCCGGGACTAGCGGGGGCAAAAAACCTATGGACCCAGTACTTC. This codes for CATSPIPGLAGAKNLWTQYF. The chain joins TRBV15 to TRBJ2-5; 14 bases are shared with TRBD2. This CDR3 is built from 20 residues. CDR1 is LNHNV, CDR2 YYDKDF, per germline (reference sequence). V shed 5 bases, J shed 7 bases, and the junction held 21 bases outside the gene matches.

The rearrangement joins TRBV7-3 to TRBJ1-5; D remains ambiguous. V lost 2 bases to trimming and J lost 6 bases, with 8 bases between them. Germline V gene sequence: CDR1 SGHTA, CDR2 FQGTGA. The CDR3 extends over 13 amino acids. The CDR3 here is CASSLGPSQPQHF. The CDR3 DNA reads as TGTGCCAGCAGCTTAGGCCCCTCTCAGCCCCAGCATTTT.

The rearrangement joins TRBV5-1 to TRBJ2-3; D is undetermined. In germline, CDR1 is SGHRS, CDR2 YFSETQ. The length of the CDR3 is 13 residues. Trimming pared 4 bases from V and 0 bases from J, leaving 6 bases between. The CDR3 nucleotides are TGCGCCAGCAGCCCAACGAGCACAGATACGCAGTATTTT. It translates to CASSPTSTDTQYF.

V is TRBV30 and J is TRBJ1-2, with D uncertain. Germline lookup yields CDR1 GTSNPN and CDR2 SVGIG (reference sequence). V gave up 1 base and J gave up 2 bases, with 8 bases separating them. This CDR3 has 13 residues. The DNA of the CDR3 is TGTGCCTGGAGTGCCGCAATGAACTATGGCTACACCTTC. Its protein product is CAWSAAMNYGYTF. The entire variable domain, with the rest obtained from reference TRBV30 and TRBJ1-2, is as follows: SQTIHQWPATLVQPVGSPLSLECTVEGTSNPNLYWYRQAAGRGLQLLFYSVGIGQISSEVPQNLSASRPQDRQFILSSKKLLLSDSGFYLCAWSAAMNYGYTFGSGTRLTVV.

This chain uses TRBV30 with TRBJ1-6; D remains unclear. CDR3 size: 14 residues. The V gene's germline CDR1 is GTSNPN and CDR2 SVGIG (reference sequence). V lost 0 bases to trimming and J lost 8 bases, with 11 bases between them. The CDR3 reads CAWSVSVKDSPLHF. CDR3 coding DNA: TGTGCCTGGAGTGTTTCTGTAAAGGATTCACCCCTCCACTTT.